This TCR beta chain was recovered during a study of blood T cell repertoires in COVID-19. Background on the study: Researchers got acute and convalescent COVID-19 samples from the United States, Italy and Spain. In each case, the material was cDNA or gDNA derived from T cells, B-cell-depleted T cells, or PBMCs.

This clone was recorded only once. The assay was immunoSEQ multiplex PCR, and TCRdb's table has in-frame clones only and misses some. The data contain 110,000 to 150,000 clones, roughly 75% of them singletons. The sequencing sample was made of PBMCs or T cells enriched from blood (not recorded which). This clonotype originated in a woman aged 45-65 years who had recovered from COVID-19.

The CDR3, as DNA: TGTGCCAGCAGCCTGACAGGGCAGGCGACTGAAGCTTTCTTT. It specifies CASSLTGQATEAFF. This sequence joins TRBV5-4 and TRBJ1-1; 7 nucleotides line up with TRBD1. Germline CDR1 SGHNT, CDR2 YYREEE (reference sequence). V was pared by 4 bases and J by 5 bases, with 8 bases of the junction left unmatched. This CDR3 is built from 14 residues.